Below, 32 T cell receptor beta chains from the same sample are listed, as sequenced in a study of blood T cell repertoires in COVID-19. Profiled with immunoSEQ multiplex PCR; TCRdb holds only in-frame clones, not every one. Among some 57,000 clones listed, about 91% were seen once. Sequenced material: peripheral blood. The source of these receptors is a man aged 50 to 60 with active COVID-19.

The V call is TRBV24-1, the J call TRBJ1-1; D not resolved. Trimming took off 4 bases at V and 5 bases at J, with 10 bases between the two ends. This CDR3 region has 13 residues. Germline assignment: CDR1 KGHDR and CDR2 SFDVKD. For the CDR3, the DNA is TGTGCCACCAGTGACCCGCCGGGGACTGAAGCTTTCTTT. Its translation is CATSDPPGTEAFF.

This chain joins TRBV19 and TRBJ1-2, with D hard to call. The V end lost 0 bases, the J end lost 8 bases, and 16 bases lay between the germline ends. The germline V gene has CDR1 LNHDA and CDR2 SQIVND (reference sequence). The CDR3 loop spans 15 amino acids. The CDR3 protein is CASSIDHRGLEGYTF. The CDR3 nucleotides are TGTGCCAGTAGTATAGATCACCGTGGGCTTGAGGGCTACACCTTC. Supplemented by reference TRBV19 and TRBJ1-2, the full variable domain reads DGGITQSPKYLFRKEGQNVTLSCEQNLNHDAMYWYRQDPGQGLRLIYYSQIVNDFQKGDIAEGYSVSREKKESFPLTVTSAQKNPTAFYLCASSIDHRGLEGYTFGSGTRLTVV.

The chain uses TRBV7-9 and TRBJ2-3; 10 bases fit TRBD1. V trimming: 3 bases; J trimming: 1 base; junction bases outside the gene matches: 7. The germline V gene encodes CDR1 SEHNR and CDR2 FQNEAQ (reference sequence). The CDR3 covers 17 residues. The CDR3 protein is CASSFRTGGKGTDTQYF. CDR3 coding DNA: TGTGCCAGCAGCTTTCGGACAGGGGGGAAAGGCACAGATACGCAGTATTTT.

V gene TRBV9 combines with J gene TRBJ2-6; maybe TRBD1 (6 bases). V dropped 6 bases and J dropped 3 bases, with 16 bases sitting between them. The germline CDR1 and CDR2 sequences are SGDLS and YYNGEE. The CDR3 covers 16 residues. CDR3 nucleotides: TGTGCCAGCACGGACCGATCAGGGGTTGGGGCCAACGTCCTGACTTTC. Its translation is CASTDRSGVGANVLTF.

The chain has TRBV27 and TRBJ2-3; D remains ambiguous. V lost 4 bases and J lost 2, with 4 bases in between. CDR3 length: 12 residues. Germline CDR1 and CDR2: MNHEY and SMNVEV (reference sequence). Here the CDR3 DNA reads TGTGCCAGCAGTTCAATCACAGATACGCAGTATTTT. This codes for CASSSITDTQYF.

The chain combines TRBV28 with TRBJ2-7, with 9 bases that match TRBD2. The length of the CDR3 is 17 residues. Germline assignment: CDR1 MDHEN and CDR2 SYDVKM. The V gene end was trimmed by 1 base and the J gene end by 6 bases; junction bases not matched to a gene: 13. CDR3 sequence (DNA): TGTGCCAGCAGTTTATCGAAGCCGGGACTAGCTCATAGCGAGCAGTACTTC. Translation: CASSLSKPGLAHSEQYF.

The chain couples TRBV14 to TRBJ2-7; 7 nucleotides agree with TRBD1. V gave up 4 bases and J gave up 5 bases; unmatched junction bases: 11. The CDR3 consists of 15 residues. Germline CDR1 and CDR2: SGHDN and FVKESK. The CDR3 sequence is CASSPFHTGTDEQYF. DNA of the CDR3: TGTGCCAGCAGCCCCTTCCATACCGGGACAGACGAGCAGTACTTC.

This chain joins TRBV2 and TRBJ1-3; D possibly corresponds to TRBD1 (6 bases). The germline gives CDR1 SNHLY, CDR2 FYNNEI. This CDR3 has 14 amino acids. V lost 4 bases and J 2 bases, leaving 9 bases between the germline ends. In DNA form, the CDR3 reads TGTGCCAGCAGTGGGAACAGGGCTGGAAACACCATATATTTT. Protein: CASSGNRAGNTIYF.

This chain uses TRBV11-1 with TRBJ2-3; the match to TRBD2 covers 8 bases. The CDR3 extends over 14 amino acids. CDR1 is SGHAT, CDR2 FQDESV, per germline (reference sequence). The junction had 1 base not matched to a gene; V was cut back by 1 base and J by 4 bases. The DNA for the CDR3 is TGTGCCAGCAGCTTAGGACTAGCGCCAGATACGCAGTATTTT. This translates into CASSLGLAPDTQYF.

The rearrangement links TRBV6-6 to TRBJ2-7, with a tentative D call TRBD1 (6 bases). CDR3 length: 12 amino acids. Trimming left V 8 bases short and J 4 bases short, with 12 bases between. Per germline, CDR1 MNHNY and CDR2 SVGAGI (reference sequence). Here the CDR3 reads CASSRDTYEQYF. CDR3 coding DNA: TGTGCCAGCTCCCGGGACACATACGAGCAGTACTTC.

V gene TRBV10-1 combines with J gene TRBJ2-2, with 9 bases lining up with TRBD2. With 4 bases clipped from V and 6 bases from J, the junction kept 6 bases outside the gene matches. Per germline, CDR1 WNHNN and CDR2 SYGVQD (reference sequence). The length of the CDR3 is 15 residues. The CDR3 coding sequence is TGCGCCAGCAGTGTCGGGGTAGCGGGAGCCGGGGAGCTGTTTTTT. Protein: CASSVGVAGAGELFF.

The CDR3 spells CASSSQGPPYNEQFF. The CDR3 DNA follows: TGTGCCAGCAGCTCACAGGGCCCTCCGTACAATGAGCAGTTCTTC. The rearrangement joins TRBV11-2 to TRBJ2-1; tentative D call: TRBD1 (6 bases). The CDR3 covers 15 residues. V lost 4 bases and J 4 bases, leaving 14 bases between the germline ends. Per the germline V gene, CDR1 is SGHAT and CDR2 is FQNNGV.

The chain is built from TRBV12-3 or TRBV12-4 and TRBJ2-7, with TRBD2 as a possible D gene (5 bases). V lost 3 bases and J 5 bases, leaving 11 bases between the germline ends. The CDR3 is made up of 13 amino acids. For the CDR3, the DNA is TGTGCCAGCAGTTTGGACGGGGAGCACGAGCAGTACTTC. Translation: CASSLDGEHEQYF.

This sequence joins TRBV20-1 and TRBJ1-5; D not certain. The V end lost 3 bases, the J end lost 1 base, and 10 bases lay between the germline ends. Per germline, CDR1 DFQATT and CDR2 SNEGSKA (reference sequence). CDR3 size: 14 residues. The CDR3 region is CSASHPRSNQPQHF. The CDR3 nucleotides read TGCAGTGCTAGTCACCCCCGGAGCAATCAGCCCCAGCATTTT.

The chain joins TRBV19 to TRBJ1-1; D remains ambiguous. The V gene's germline CDR1 is LNHDA and CDR2 SQIVND (reference sequence). The CDR3 is 16 residues long. The V end lost 3 bases, the J end lost 1 base, and 15 bases lay between the germline ends. The CDR3: CASSIYVRRSNTEAFF. CDR3 DNA sequence: TGTGCCAGTAGTATCTACGTCAGGAGGTCGAACACTGAAGCTTTCTTT. The whole variable domain, filled in from reference TRBV19 and TRBJ1-1, reads DGGITQSPKYLFRKEGQNVTLSCEQNLNHDAMYWYRQDPGQGLRLIYYSQIVNDFQKGDIAEGYSVSREKKESFPLTVTSAQKNPTAFYLCASSIYVRRSNTEAFFGQGTRLTVV.

The chain employs TRBV18 and TRBJ2-1; D perhaps matches TRBD1 (5 bases). Germline CDR1 reads KGHSH; CDR2 reads LQKENI. V lost 3 bases and J 6 bases, leaving 9 bases between the germline ends. The CDR3 contains 13 residues. The CDR3 protein is CASSPTGFNEQFF. CDR3 sequence (DNA): TGTGCCAGCTCACCTACAGGTTTCAATGAGCAGTTCTTC.

J is TRBJ1-5 and V is TRBV18; D remains unclear. V lost 3 bases and J lost 0, with 9 bases in between. In germline, CDR1 is KGHSH, CDR2 LQKENI. CDR3 length: 15 amino acids. CDR3 DNA: TGTGCCAGCTCACCCCAACAGCCTAGCAATCAGCCCCAGCATTTT. Translated: CASSPQQPSNQPQHF.

This chain joins TRBV27 and TRBJ2-7; the match to TRBD1 covers 9 bases. The CDR3 is 21 amino acids. CDR1 is MNHEY, CDR2 SMNVEV, per germline (reference sequence). J lost 0 bases, V lost 3 bases, and 21 bases had no gene match. CDR3 bases: TGTGCCAGCAGTTTCTACTTGCCGGGACAGGGATTCGAATCAAACTCCTACGAGCAGTACTTC. Amino acids: CASSFYLPGQGFESNSYEQYF.

V and J are TRBV6-1 and TRBJ1-2, with D maybe TRBD1 (6 bases). Germline assignment: CDR1 MNHNS and CDR2 SASEGT. V was clipped by 0 bases and J by 7 bases, with 21 bases between them. The CDR3 contains 17 residues. CDR3 sequence (DNA): TGTGCCAGCAGTGAAGCATTGATACAGGGCGTCCAAGGTGGCTACACCTTC. Translated: CASSEALIQGVQGGYTF.

The rearrangement joins TRBV7-8 to TRBJ1-6, with 7 bases lining up with TRBD1. J gave up 7 bases and V 3 bases, and 3 bases lay outside the gene matches. Germline CDR1 SGHVS, CDR2 FQNEAQ. This CDR3 has 14 amino acids. CDR3 nucleotides: TGTGCCAGCAGCTTGACAGGGAACAATTCACCCCTCCACTTT. Translating gives CASSLTGNNSPLHF. Combining the CDR3 with reference TRBV7-8 and TRBJ1-6 gives the whole variable domain GAGVSQSPRYKVAKRGQDVALRCDPISGHVSLFWYQQALGQGPEFLTYFQNEAQLDKSGLPSDRFFAERPEGSVSTLKIQRTQQEDSAVYLCASSLTGNNSPLHFGNGTRLTVT.

This clone was recorded once. The V and J genes are TRBV3-1 (or the pseudogene TRBV3-2) and TRBJ2-1; D might be TRBD2 (6 bases). The CDR3 runs 15 residues. CDR1 and CDR2 (germline): LGHDT, YNNKEL (reference sequence). V was pared by 5 bases and J by 1 base, with 12 bases between. DNA of the CDR3: TGTGCCAGCAGCGCCCCCCGGGGGTCCTACAATGAGCAGTTCTTC. Protein sequence: CASSAPRGSYNEQFF.

The rearrangement links TRBV6-6 to TRBJ1-5, with a possible D match to TRBD1 (5 bases). The CDR3 has 16 residues. Germline values: CDR1 MNHNY, CDR2 SVGAGI (reference sequence). Trimming took off 6 bases at V and 2 bases at J, with 17 bases between the two ends. The CDR3 DNA sequence: TGTGCCAGCAGCAAGGCCGGGGGGGGAGGCAATCAGCCCCAGCATTTT. Translating it yields CASSKAGGGGNQPQHF.

The gene calls are TRBV2 and TRBJ2-6, with D maybe TRBD1 (6 bases). Per the germline V gene, CDR1 is SNHLY and CDR2 is FYNNEI. Trimming left V 4 bases short and J 3 bases short, with 10 bases between. The CDR3 has 15 amino acids. CDR3 amino acids: CASSVQGFGANVLTF. CDR3 in DNA: TGTGCCAGCAGTGTACAGGGCTTTGGGGCCAACGTCCTGACTTTC.

This clone appeared once. This sequence joins TRBV11-2 and TRBJ2-2; TRBD2 might be the D (5 bases). Germline V gene sequence: CDR1 SGHAT, CDR2 FQNNGV. This CDR3 region has 16 residues. The V end lost 3 bases, the J end lost 0 bases, and 11 bases lay between the germline ends. The DNA for the CDR3 is TGTGCCAGCAGCTTGGGGAGATTTACGAACACCGGGGAGCTGTTTTTT. Amino acid sequence: CASSLGRFTNTGELFF.

This chain joins TRBV5-5 and TRBJ2-7; perhaps TRBD1 as D (6 bases). The V gene lost 4 bases and the J gene lost 3 bases, with 17 bases spanning the gap. Germline loops: CDR1 SGHKS, CDR2 YYEKEE (reference sequence). The CDR3 length is 15 residues. Here the CDR3 DNA reads TGTGCCAGCAGCCCATTCCTGACAGGCGACTACGAGCAGTACTTC. As protein: CASSPFLTGDYEQYF. The variable domain in full, with the rest retrieved from reference TRBV5-5 and TRBJ2-7, is DAGVTQSPTHLIKTRGQQVTLRCSPISGHKSVSWYQQVLGQGPQFIFQYYEKEERGRGNFPDRFSARQFPNYSSELNVNALLLGDSALYLCASSPFLTGDYEQYFGPGTRLTVT.

This chain uses TRBV9 with TRBJ1-3; maybe TRBD1 (6 bases). Germline V lookup: CDR1 SGDLS, CDR2 YYNGEE. Trimming pared 0 bases from V and 0 bases from J, leaving 10 bases between. The CDR3 is 16 residues long. Here the CDR3 DNA reads TGTGCCAGCAGCGTAGCTACAGGGAACTCTGGAAACACCATATATTTT. Protein sequence: CASSVATGNSGNTIYF.

The chain carries TRBV18 and TRBJ1-3; D unresolved. This CDR3 comprises 15 residues. With 6 bases removed from V and 0 bases from J, the gap between germline ends came to 12 bases. The germline V gene encodes CDR1 KGHSH and CDR2 LQKENI. The CDR3 is CASSPVKSSGNTIYF. CDR3 in DNA: TGTGCCAGCTCCCCGGTAAAGAGCTCTGGAAACACCATATATTTT.

This chain connects TRBV4-3 to TRBJ2-3, with 10 bases that match TRBD2. The trim removed 4 bases at V and 4 bases at J, leaving 8 bases unmatched. Germline assignment: CDR1 LGHNA and CDR2 YSLEER. This CDR3 is built from 16 residues. The DNA for the CDR3 is TGCGCCAGCAGCCCCCAGCGGGGGGGCAAGTCAGATACGCAGTATTTT. It yields the protein CASSPQRGGKSDTQYF.

The genes are TRBV7-2 and TRBJ2-7; 10 bases align to TRBD2. V lost 0 bases and J lost 3; bases outside the gene matches: 5. Germline CDR1 SGHTA, CDR2 FQGNSA. The CDR3 length is 16 residues. The CDR3 loop is CASSLAGLADIYEQYF. CDR3 DNA: TGTGCCAGCAGCTTAGCCGGACTAGCGGATATCTACGAGCAGTACTTC.

The V call is TRBV6-5, the J call TRBJ2-3; D perhaps matches TRBD1 (5 bases). Germline loops: CDR1 MNHEY, CDR2 SVGAGI. The length of the CDR3 is 15 residues. V lost 8 bases and J lost 1, with 16 bases in between. The CDR3 sequence: CASGRQLLGTDTQYF. The CDR3, as DNA: TGTGCCAGCGGCCGACAGTTGCTGGGCACAGATACGCAGTATTTT.

The chain is built from TRBV24-1 and TRBJ2-1; maybe TRBD2 (6 bases). CDR1 KGHDR and CDR2 SFDVKD come from the germline V gene. Between the trimmed V and J ends, which lost 1 base and 9 bases, there was a span of 6 bases. CDR3 length: 12 amino acids. The CDR3 is CATSDFGGEQFF. The CDR3 DNA follows: TGTGCCACCAGTGATTTCGGGGGTGAGCAGTTCTTC.

The chain is built from TRBV6-5 and TRBJ1-5; 7 bases agree with TRBD1. V was clipped by 6 bases and J by 4 bases; unmatched bases: 6. Germline lookup yields CDR1 MNHEY and CDR2 SVGAGI. The length of the CDR3 is 14 residues. CDR3 DNA sequence: TGTGCCAGCAGCCAGGCAGGGGGGAATCAGCCCCAGCATTTT. Amino acids: CASSQAGGNQPQHF.